These T cell receptor beta chains were read from a single sample in a study of CD8 T cells in ankylosing spondylitis. TCRdb used MiXCR to reprocess the 5' RACE reads, holding one entry per CDR3 protein. The sample shows about 390,000 distinct CDR3 sequences, 20% to 25% of them seen only once. The sequencing sample was made of blood, either unsorted or a sorted T cell fraction (not recorded which). The receptors here all came from a male donor with ankylosing spondylitis. The CDR3 runs from the conserved cysteine through the conserved F or W. D genes are given only for firm matches. Some rows have no size entry. The others give once, few or many, or a class for an expanded clone.

TRBV20-1	TRBJ2-2	once	18	.	CSARTPSLEWKNTGELFF	TGCAGTGCTAGAACCCCCAGCCTCGAGTGGAAGAACACCGGGGAGCTGTTTTTT
TRBV2	TRBJ2-7	.	14	TRBD1	CASRPGTGVFEQYF	TGTGCCAGCAGGCCCGGGACAGGGGTTTTCGAGCAGTACTTC
TRBV5-1	TRBJ2-7	.	17	.	CASSFDRVGTRGYEQYF	TGCGCCAGCAGCTTTGACAGGGTAGGGACTAGAGGCTACGAGCAGTACTTC
TRBV7-9	TRBJ2-7	few	16	TRBD1	CASSLAHQGASYEQYF	TGTGCCAGCAGCTTAGCCCACCAGGGGGCCTCCTACGAGCAGTACTTC
TRBV5-1	TRBJ2-1	.	15	.	CASSLQSSSYNEQFF	TGCGCCAGCAGCTTGCAGTCGAGCTCCTACAATGAGCAGTTCTTC
TRBV7-3	TRBJ2-5	.	14	.	CASSLVPDQETQYF	TGTGCCAGCAGCTTGGTACCAGACCAAGAGACCCAGTACTTC
TRBV20-1	TRBJ2-1	.	12	.	CSARHTYNEQFF	TGCAGTGCTAGACACACCTACAATGAGCAGTTCTTC
TRBV7-9	TRBJ1-2	few	14	TRBD1	CASSEGQSNYGYTF	TGTGCCAGCAGCGAGGGACAGTCTAACTATGGCTACACCTTC
TRBV20-1	TRBJ2-5	.	15	.	CSAPLRDTLQETQYF	TGCAGTGCGCCACTGCGGGACACCCTTCAAGAGACCCAGTACTTC
TRBV20-1	TRBJ2-5	.	13	TRBD1	CSAGDRGKETQYF	TGCAGTGCTGGGGACAGGGGGAAAGAGACCCAGTACTTC
TRBV5-1	TRBJ2-1	few	15	TRBD2	CASSTGTSGRLEQFF	TGCGCCAGCAGCACGGGGACTAGCGGGAGGCTTGAGCAGTTCTTC
TRBV6-2/TRBV6-3	TRBJ2-7	.	16	TRBD2	CASSYQRLAGSYEQYF	TGTGCCAGCAGTTACCAGCGACTAGCGGGCAGCTACGAGCAGTACTTC
TRBV20-1	TRBJ2-1	few	15	.	CSATNPLSGNDEQFF	TGCAGTGCAACCAATCCGCTAAGCGGAAACGATGAGCAGTTCTTC
TRBV7-2	TRBJ2-7	few	14	TRBD2	CASSLSGRGYEQYF	TGTGCCAGCAGCTTAAGCGGGAGAGGTTACGAGCAGTACTTC
TRBV7-6	TRBJ2-4	.	14	TRBD2	CASSSAGGLNIQYF	TGTGCCAGCAGCTCAGCCGGGGGGTTAAACATTCAGTACTTC
TRBV5-1	TRBJ2-7	few	17	TRBD2	CASSLAGGGLVSYEQYF	TGCGCCAGCAGCTTGGCCGGGGGGGGATTGGTGTCCTACGAGCAGTACTTC
TRBV2	TRBJ2-7	few	14	.	CASGWGSQAYEQYF	TGTGCCAGCGGATGGGGGAGCCAGGCCTACGAGCAGTACTTC
TRBV2	TRBJ1-6	.	20	TRBD1	CASRDRPPRTGRGDNSPLHF	TGTGCCAGCAGGGATCGCCCACCGAGGACAGGGCGGGGGGATAATTCACCCCTCCACTTT
TRBV7-9	TRBJ2-1	.	12	.	CASSREYNEQFF	TGTGCCAGCAGCCGGGAGTACAATGAGCAGTTCTTC
TRBV29-1	TRBJ1-2	.	13	.	CSVGLDGANGYTF	TGCAGCGTCGGTCTGGACGGGGCCAATGGCTACACCTTC
TRBV2	TRBJ2-1	.	17	TRBD1	CASSEGRTGAPYNEQFF	TGTGCCAGCAGTGAGGGGAGGACAGGGGCCCCTTACAATGAGCAGTTCTTC
TRBV5-1	TRBJ1-1	.	14	.	CASSLAQGIGEAFF	TGCGCCAGCAGCTTGGCACAGGGCATCGGTGAAGCTTTCTTT
TRBV12-5	TRBJ2-5	.	14	TRBD2	CASALTSGQETQYF	TGTGCTAGTGCCCTTACTAGCGGGCAAGAGACCCAGTACTTC
TRBV5-1	TRBJ1-6	few	17	.	CASSLVRSENYNSPLHF	TGCGCCAGCAGCTTGGTTCGGTCAGAAAATTATAATTCACCCCTCCACTTT
TRBV28	TRBJ2-7	few	15	.	CASSLFLRSSYEQYF	TGTGCCAGCAGTTTATTTTTGCGGAGCTCCTACGAGCAGTACTTC
TRBV12-3/TRBV12-4	TRBJ1-4	few	12	.	CASKNAQGALFF	TGTGCCAGCAAAAATGCGCAGGGTGCGCTGTTTTTT
TRBV2	TRBJ2-7	.	14	.	CASSDQGLSYEQYF	TGTGCCAGCAGTGACCAGGGGCTATCCTACGAGCAGTACTTC
TRBV7-2	TRBJ1-5	few	16	TRBD1	CASSSGQGSSNQPQHF	TGTGCCAGCAGCTCAGGACAGGGTAGTAGCAATCAGCCCCAGCATTTT
TRBV3-1	TRBJ2-1	.	15	.	CASSQATATYNEQFF	TGTGCCAGCAGCCAAGCGACGGCAACCTACAATGAGCAGTTCTTC
TRBV3-1	TRBJ2-1	few	15	TRBD1	CASSRTGGGSNEQFF	TGTGCCAGCAGCCGGACAGGGGGAGGGAGCAATGAGCAGTTCTTC
TRBV2	TRBJ2-7	few	14	TRBD1	CASSRDRASYEQYF	TGTGCCAGCAGCCGGGACAGGGCCTCCTACGAGCAGTACTTC
TRBV29-1	TRBJ1-4	few	11	.	CSVTAGEKLFF	TGCAGCGTGACCGCAGGTGAAAAACTGTTTTTT
TRBV4-1	TRBJ2-6	few	14	TRBD2	CAKRRGAGANVLTF	TGCGCCAAGAGACGGGGGGCTGGGGCCAACGTCCTGACTTTC
TRBV5-1	TRBJ2-3	.	17	TRBD2	CASSRSGSPLSTDTQYF	TGCGCCAGCAGCCGCAGCGGGAGCCCTCTCAGCACAGATACGCAGTATTTT
TRBV7-9	TRBJ2-3	.	15	.	CASSLGDRWTDTQYF	TGTGCCAGCAGCTTAGGTGACAGGTGGACAGATACGCAGTATTTT
TRBV7-9	TRBJ2-7	few	14	.	CASSLVVSPYEQYF	TGTGCCAGCAGCTTAGTAGTCAGCCCCTACGAGCAGTACTTC
TRBV5-5	TRBJ2-7	.	15	.	CASSLRLSGYYEQYF	TGTGCCAGCAGCTTGCGGCTGTCAGGGTACTACGAGCAGTACTTC
TRBV10-3	TRBJ2-7	.	12	.	CASWDGTYEQYF	TGTGCCAGCTGGGACGGGACCTACGAGCAGTACTTC
TRBV12-3/TRBV12-4	TRBJ2-1	.	16	TRBD2	CASRQGSSGSGNEQFF	TGTGCCAGCAGACAGGGTTCTAGCGGGAGTGGCAATGAGCAGTTCTTC
TRBV7-3	TRBJ2-7	.	16	.	CASSNNPGAASYEQYF	TGTGCCAGCAGCAACAACCCAGGGGCCGCCTCCTACGAGCAGTACTTC
TRBV11-1	TRBJ2-3	many	14	.	CASSEDKRTDTQYF	TGTGCCAGCAGCGAGGACAAACGCACAGATACGCAGTATTTT
TRBV18	TRBJ2-1	.	18	TRBD2	CASSPTGLAGGHDNEQFF	TGTGCCAGCTCACCAACTGGACTAGCGGGAGGGCACGACAATGAGCAGTTCTTC
TRBV12-3/TRBV12-4	TRBJ1-5	few	12	.	CASSLNAQPQHF	TGTGCCAGCAGTTTAAACGCGCAGCCCCAGCATTTT
TRBV29-1	TRBJ2-7	many	12	.	CSVDRGGYEQYF	TGCAGCGTTGACAGGGGTGGCTACGAGCAGTACTTC
TRBV5-1	TRBJ2-5	few	16	TRBD1	CASSFYRQGKFETQYF	TGCGCCAGCAGCTTTTATAGACAGGGAAAGTTCGAGACCCAGTACTTC
TRBV9	TRBJ2-5	.	15	.	CASSVAGGLQETQYF	TGTGCCAGCAGCGTAGCCGGGGGACTTCAAGAGACCCAGTACTTC